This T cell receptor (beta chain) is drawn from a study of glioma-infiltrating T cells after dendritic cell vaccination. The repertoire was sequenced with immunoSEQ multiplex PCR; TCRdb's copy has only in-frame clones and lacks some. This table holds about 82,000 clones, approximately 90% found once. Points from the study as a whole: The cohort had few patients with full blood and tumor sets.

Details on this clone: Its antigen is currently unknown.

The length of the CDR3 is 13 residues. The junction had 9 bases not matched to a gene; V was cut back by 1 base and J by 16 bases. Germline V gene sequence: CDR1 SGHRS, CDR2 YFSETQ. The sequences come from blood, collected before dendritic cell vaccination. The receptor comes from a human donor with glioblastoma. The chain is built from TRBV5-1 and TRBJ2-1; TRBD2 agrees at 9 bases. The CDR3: CASSLSGTSWGFF. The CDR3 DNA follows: TGCGCCAGCAGCTTGTCCGGGACTAGCTGGGGTTTCTTC.